A selection of T cell receptor beta chains follows, all from one sample in a study of radiotherapy plus CTLA-4 blockade in lung cancer. The method was immunoSEQ multiplex PCR; TCRdb's version includes in-frame clones alone and lacks a portion of them. The data show 57,000 or so clones, about 72% seen once. Sequencing was performed on peripheral blood, taken from a patient treated with radiotherapy plus ipilimumab. The source is a human donor with non-small cell lung cancer who had a complete response to radiotherapy plus ipilimumab. Each CDR3 is given with its conserved first and last residue. D genes are given only for firm matches. Rows give clone size only sometimes, using once, few, many, or a class for an expanded clone.

clone size | D gene | J gene | V gene | CDR3 protein | CDR3 DNA
medium-sized | . | TRBJ2-2 | TRBV19 | CASKMGSNTGELFF | TGTGCCAGTAAGATGGGTTCGAACACCGGGGAGCTGTTTTTT
. | . | TRBJ2-3 | TRBV4-1 | CASSQEVDTQYF | TGCGCCAGCAGCCAAGAAGTAGATACGCAGTATTTT
. | . | TRBJ1-2 | TRBV6-5 | CASSPEGDLYGYTF | TGTGCCAGCAGCCCGGAGGGGGATCTCTATGGCTACACCTTC
. | . | TRBJ2-6 | TRBV19 | CASSIAGSGANVLTF | TGTGCCAGTAGTATAGCTGGCTCTGGGGCCAACGTCCTGACTTTC
. | TRBD2 | TRBJ2-3 | TRBV9 | CASSAEVAGGLTDTQYF | TGTGCCAGCAGCGCCGAGGTAGCGGGGGGCCTCACAGATACGCAGTATTTT
. | TRBD1 | TRBJ1-5 | TRBV7-2 | CASSRDRAQPQHF | TGTGCCAGCAGCCGGGACAGGGCCCAGCCCCAGCATTTT
. | . | TRBJ2-2 | TRBV6-1 | CASKTGLNTGELFF | TGTGCCAGCAAAACGGGACTCAACACCGGGGAGCTGTTTTTT
. | . | TRBJ1-1 | TRBV11-2 | CASSLDPYTEAFF | TGTGCCAGCAGCTTAGATCCCTACACTGAAGCTTTCTTT
. | TRBD2 | TRBJ2-1 | TRBV19 | CASIGTSGREYNEQFF | TGTGCCAGTATCGGGACTAGCGGGAGAGAATACAATGAGCAGTTCTTC
few | . | TRBJ1-2 | TRBV11-2 | CASSSRLTTEHGYTF | TGTGCCAGCAGCTCCCGGCTGACGACGGAACATGGCTACACCTTC
. | . | TRBJ2-6 | TRBV9 | CASSRRGTGANVLTF | TGTGCCAGCAGCCGAAGAGGGACTGGGGCCAACGTCCTGACTTTC
. | TRBD1 | TRBJ1-4 | TRBV9 | CASSVGARDRNEKLFF | TGTGCCAGCAGCGTAGGTGCGAGGGACAGGAATGAAAAACTGTTTTTT
. | . | TRBJ1-1 | TRBV19 | CASSARQTAMNTEAFF | TGTGCCAGTAGCGCGAGACAGACCGCTATGAACACTGAAGCTTTCTTT
. | . | TRBJ2-3 | TRBV9 | CASSVEGLSSTDTQYF | TGTGCCAGCAGCGTAGAGGGGTTATCTAGCACAGATACGCAGTATTTT
. | . | TRBJ1-3 | TRBV20-1 | CSAQRGNTIYF | TGCAGTGCTCAACGAGGAAACACCATATATTTT
. | . | TRBJ2-1 | TRBV4-1 | CASSQADLGFSSYNEQFF | TGCGCCAGCAGCCAAGCCGATTTGGGGTTCAGCTCCTACAATGAGCAGTTCTTC
few | . | TRBJ2-6 | TRBV7-2 | CASSLSQTRRASGANVLTF | TGTGCCAGCAGCTTATCCCAGACAAGGAGGGCCTCTGGGGCCAACGTCCTGACTTTC
. | TRBD1 | TRBJ1-2 | TRBV9 | CASSPSDRGGYTF | TGTGCCAGCAGCCCGTCGGACAGGGGCGGCTACACCTTC
. | . | TRBJ2-2 | TRBV18 | CASSPRAGELFF | TGTGCCAGCTCACCCCGCGCAGGCGAGCTGTTTTTT
. | . | TRBJ1-5 | TRBV28 | CASSSGRSRGRNQPQHF | TGTGCCAGCAGTTCGGGACGATCCCGCGGCCGGAATCAGCCCCAGCATTTT
few | . | TRBJ2-3 | TRBV5-4 | CASSFLKRADTPDTQYF | TGTGCCAGCAGCTTCTTAAAACGGGCCGATACCCCAGATACGCAGTATTTT
. | TRBD2 | TRBJ2-3 | TRBV2 | CASSDGGGYGTDTQYF | TGTGCCAGCAGTGATGGCGGGGGTTACGGCACAGATACGCAGTATTTT
. | . | TRBJ1-2 | TRBV4-1 | CASSPRSGGGYGYTF | TGCGCCAGCAGCCCCCGATCGGGGGGAGGGTATGGCTACACCTTC
. | . | TRBJ1-5 | TRBV5-6 | CASSLWANSNQPQHF | TGTGCCAGCAGCTTGTGGGCTAATAGCAATCAGCCCCAGCATTTT
. | . | TRBJ1-6 | TRBV6-5 | CASSYWGGLGNSPLHF | TGTGCCAGCAGTTACTGGGGGGGGCTAGGGAATTCACCCCTCCACTTT
. | . | TRBJ1-2 | TRBV7-9 | CASSLTDSGYTF | TGTGCCAGCAGCTTAACAGACAGTGGCTACACCTTC
. | . | TRBJ1-4 | TRBV27 | CASSSYREDGEKLFF | TGTGCCAGCAGTTCTTACAGGGAGGATGGTGAAAAACTGTTTTTT
. | TRBD1 | TRBJ2-2 | TRBV6-5 | CASSYYRDRGTGELFF | TGTGCCAGCAGTTACTACCGGGACAGGGGGACCGGGGAGCTGTTTTTT
. | TRBD2 | TRBJ2-5 | TRBV9 | CASSPGGETQYF | TGTGCCAGCAGCCCCGGGGGGGAGACCCAGTACTTC
. | . | TRBJ1-2 | TRBV30 | CAWSVSRMTGYTF | TGTGCCTGGAGTGTCTCTAGGATGACTGGCTACACCTTC
. | . | TRBJ2-7 | TRBV4-3 | CASSQDRASGAYEQYF | TGCGCCAGCAGCCAAGACCGGGCCTCAGGGGCCTACGAGCAGTACTTC
. | . | TRBJ2-1 | TRBV19 | CASSILVYHEQFF | TGTGCCAGTAGTATTCTCGTCTACCATGAGCAGTTCTTC
. | . | TRBJ1-4 | TRBV7-9 | CASSLGSEKLFF | TGTGCCAGCAGCTTAGGTAGTGAAAAACTGTTTTTT
few | TRBD1 | TRBJ1-3 | TRBV10-1 | CASSGQGSHTIYF | TGCGCCAGCAGTGGACAGGGGAGTCACACCATATATTTT
. | . | TRBJ1-4 | TRBV19 | CASSMIQLNEKLFF | TGTGCCAGTAGTATGATCCAGTTAAATGAAAAACTGTTTTTT